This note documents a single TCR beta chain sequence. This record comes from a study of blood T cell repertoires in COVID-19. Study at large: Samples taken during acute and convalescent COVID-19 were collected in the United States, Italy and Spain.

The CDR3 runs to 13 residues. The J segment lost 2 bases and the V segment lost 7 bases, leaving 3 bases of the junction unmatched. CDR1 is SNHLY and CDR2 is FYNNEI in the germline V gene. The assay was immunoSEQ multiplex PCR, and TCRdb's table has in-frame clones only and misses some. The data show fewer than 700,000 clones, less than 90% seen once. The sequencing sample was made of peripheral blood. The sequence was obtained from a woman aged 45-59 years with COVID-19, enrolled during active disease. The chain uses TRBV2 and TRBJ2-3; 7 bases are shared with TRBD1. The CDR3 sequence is CASNEGATDTQYF. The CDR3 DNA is TGTGCCAGCAATGAGGGGGCCACAGATACGCAGTATTTT.